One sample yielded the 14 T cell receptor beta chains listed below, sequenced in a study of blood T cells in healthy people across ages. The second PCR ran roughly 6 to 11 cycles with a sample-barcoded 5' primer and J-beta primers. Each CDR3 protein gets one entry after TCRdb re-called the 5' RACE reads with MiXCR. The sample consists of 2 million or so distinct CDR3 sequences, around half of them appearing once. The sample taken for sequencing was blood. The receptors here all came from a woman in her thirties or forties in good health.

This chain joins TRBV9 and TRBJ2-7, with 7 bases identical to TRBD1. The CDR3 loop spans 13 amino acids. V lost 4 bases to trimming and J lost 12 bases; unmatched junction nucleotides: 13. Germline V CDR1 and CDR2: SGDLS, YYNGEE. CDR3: CASSPRTGETRYF. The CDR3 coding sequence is TGTGCCAGCAGCCCAAGGACAGGAGAGACCCGGTACTTC.

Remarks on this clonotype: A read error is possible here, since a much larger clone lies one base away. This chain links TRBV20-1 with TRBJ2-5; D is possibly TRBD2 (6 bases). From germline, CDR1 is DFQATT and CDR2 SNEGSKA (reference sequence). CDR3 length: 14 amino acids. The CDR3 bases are TGCGGTGCTAGGACCGGGACTGCGATAGAGACCCAGTACTTC. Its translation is CGARTGTAIETQYF.

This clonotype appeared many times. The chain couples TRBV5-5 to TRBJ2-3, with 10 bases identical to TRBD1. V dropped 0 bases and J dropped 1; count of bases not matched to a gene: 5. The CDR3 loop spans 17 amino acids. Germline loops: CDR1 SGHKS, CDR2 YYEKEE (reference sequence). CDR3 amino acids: CASSLGQGAGRTDTQYF. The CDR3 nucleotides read TGTGCCAGCAGCTTGGGACAGGGGGCGGGTCGCACAGATACGCAGTATTTT. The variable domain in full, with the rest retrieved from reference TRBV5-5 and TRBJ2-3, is DAGVTQSPTHLIKTRGQQVTLRCSPISGHKSVSWYQQVLGQGPQFIFQYYEKEERGRGNFPDRFSARQFPNYSSELNVNALLLGDSALYLCASSLGQGAGRTDTQYFGPGTRLTVL.

Here the CDR3 DNA reads TGTGCCAGCAGCTTAGGAGAGCAGCCGTTAGCCAAAAACATTCAGTACTTC. Translating gives CASSLGEQPLAKNIQYF. This sequence joins TRBV11-2 and TRBJ2-4; D is unclear. V was shortened by 1 base and J by 0 bases, with 13 bases between the two germline ends. This CDR3 spans 17 amino acids. Germline V gene data show CDR1 as SGHAT and CDR2 as FQNNGV.

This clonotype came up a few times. CDR3 region: CSARGNLLYYGYTF. The CDR3 coding sequence is TGCAGTGCTAGAGGGAACTTATTATACTATGGCTACACCTTC. This chain connects TRBV20-1 to TRBJ1-2; no clear D gene. The CDR3 length is 14 residues. Germline values: CDR1 DFQATT, CDR2 SNEGSKA (reference sequence). The V end was cut by 1 base, the J end by 3 bases, with 12 bases between.

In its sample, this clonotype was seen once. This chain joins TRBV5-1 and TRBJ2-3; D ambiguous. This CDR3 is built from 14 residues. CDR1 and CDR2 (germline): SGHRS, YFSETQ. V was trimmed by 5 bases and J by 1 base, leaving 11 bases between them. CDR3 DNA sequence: TGCGCCAGCAGGAAGCAGAGCGGCACAGATACGCAGTATTTT. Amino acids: CASRKQSGTDTQYF. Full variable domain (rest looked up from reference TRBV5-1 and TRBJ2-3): KAGVTQTPRYLIKTRGQQVTLSCSPISGHRSVSWYQQTPGQGLQFLFEYFSETQRNKGNFPGRFSGRQFSNSRSEMNVSTLELGDSALYLCASRKQSGTDTQYFGPGTRLTVL.

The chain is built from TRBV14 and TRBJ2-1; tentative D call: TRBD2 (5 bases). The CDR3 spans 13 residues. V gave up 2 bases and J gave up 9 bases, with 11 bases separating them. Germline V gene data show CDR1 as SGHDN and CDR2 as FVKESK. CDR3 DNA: TGTGCCAGCAGCCAACTATCGGGGTTTGAGCAGTTCTTC. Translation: CASSQLSGFEQFF.

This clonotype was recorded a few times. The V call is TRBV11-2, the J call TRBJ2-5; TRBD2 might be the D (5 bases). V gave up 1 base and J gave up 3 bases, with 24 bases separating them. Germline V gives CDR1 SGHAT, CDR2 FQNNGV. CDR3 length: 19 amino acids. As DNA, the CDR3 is TGTGCCAGCAGCTTAGGGGTTAGGGTGGTTTCCGAGCGGAAAGAGACCCAGTACTTC. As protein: CASSLGVRVVSERKETQYF.

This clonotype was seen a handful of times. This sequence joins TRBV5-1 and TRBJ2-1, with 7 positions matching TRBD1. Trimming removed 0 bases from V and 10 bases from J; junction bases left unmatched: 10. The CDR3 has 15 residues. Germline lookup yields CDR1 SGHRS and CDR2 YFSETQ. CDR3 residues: CASSLALQGKGEQFF. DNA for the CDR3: TGCGCCAGCAGCTTGGCCCTACAGGGGAAGGGGGAGCAGTTCTTC.

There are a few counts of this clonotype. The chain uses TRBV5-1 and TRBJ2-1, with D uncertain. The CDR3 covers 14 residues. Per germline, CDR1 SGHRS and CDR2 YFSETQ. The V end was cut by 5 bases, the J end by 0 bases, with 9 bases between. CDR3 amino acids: CASRPGSSYNEQFF. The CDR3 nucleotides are TGCGCCAGCAGGCCAGGCAGCTCCTACAATGAGCAGTTCTTC.

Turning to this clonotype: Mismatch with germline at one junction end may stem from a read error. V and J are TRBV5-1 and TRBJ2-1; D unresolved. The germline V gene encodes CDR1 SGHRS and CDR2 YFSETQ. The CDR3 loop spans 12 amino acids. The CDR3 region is CASSLYNKEQFF. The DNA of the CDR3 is TGCGCCAGCAGCTTATATAACAAAGAGCAGTTCTTC.

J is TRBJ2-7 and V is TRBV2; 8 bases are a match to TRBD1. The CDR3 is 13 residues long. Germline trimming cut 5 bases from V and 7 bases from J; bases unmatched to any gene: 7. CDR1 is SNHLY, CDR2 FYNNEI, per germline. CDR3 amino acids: CASSKTGEDEQYF. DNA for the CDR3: TGTGCCAGCAGTAAGACAGGGGAAGATGAGCAGTACTTC.

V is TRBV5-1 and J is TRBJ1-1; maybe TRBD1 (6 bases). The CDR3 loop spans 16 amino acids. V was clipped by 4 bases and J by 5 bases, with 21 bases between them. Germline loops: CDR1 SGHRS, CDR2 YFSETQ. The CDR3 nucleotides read TGCGCCAGCAGCCCGGCCCTCTGGGGGCGGGGGACTGAAGCTTTCTTT. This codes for CASSPALWGRGTEAFF.

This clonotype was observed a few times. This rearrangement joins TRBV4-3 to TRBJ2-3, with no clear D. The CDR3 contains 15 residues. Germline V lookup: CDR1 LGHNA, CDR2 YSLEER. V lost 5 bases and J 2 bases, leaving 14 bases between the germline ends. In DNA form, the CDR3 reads TGCGCCAGCAGCAAGGGCCGCCAGTTCACAGATACGCAGTATTTT. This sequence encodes CASSKGRQFTDTQYF.